This T cell receptor beta chain came from a study of cytomegalovirus exposure and HLA in healthy donors. This PCR relied on a set of 60 Vbeta primers and 13 Jbeta primers. Clones were sequenced by immunoSEQ multiplex PCR, and TCRdb holds only the in-frame ones, with some missing. The data hold 75,000 to 80,000 clones, with under 80% observed a single time. Trimming cost V 4 bases and J 4 bases; bases outside gene matches: 7. Looked up from germline, CDR1 is SGHTA and CDR2 is FQGTGA. The CDR3 has 15 amino acids. The chain is built from TRBV7-3 and TRBJ2-7; 10 bases agree with TRBD2. This sequence was found in a man aged 55 to 70 in good health and CMV-seropositive. The sequenced material came from PBMCs. The CDR3 DNA is TGTGCCAGCAGCTATTCTAGCGGGAGCAAGTACGAGCAGTACTTC. Its translation is CASSYSSGSKYEQYF. The whole variable domain, filled in from reference TRBV7-3 and TRBJ2-7, reads GAGVSQTPSNKVTEKGKYVELRCDPISGHTALYWYRQSLGQGPEFLIYFQGTGAADDSGLPNDRFFAVRPEGSVSTLKIQRTERGDSAVYLCASSYSSGSKYEQYFGPGTRLTVT.